The sequence of this T cell receptor (beta chain) was determined in a study of radiotherapy plus CTLA-4 blockade in lung cancer (dated by TCRdb to between 2018 and 2020). Study-level background: Among the enrolled patients, approximately 18% had an objective response, and about 29% reached disease control.

As concerns this clone: Its antigen remains unidentified. Per-nucleotide qualities are absent, and no much larger clonotype sits a single base away.

Results and caveats for the whole study, not just this receptor: Increased serum interferon-beta after radiation, together with early dynamic changes in blood T cell clones, were reported to be the strongest predictors of response. TCR clones derived from tumors expanded in peripheral blood after treatment with radiotherapy and ipilimumab.

Libraries were made using the immunoSEQ multiplex PCR assay. Here the immuneACCESS table is served through TCRdb, limited to in-frame sequences with V and J called. Missing clones are a known gap in these copies; in checked studies unresolved V genes cover under half, and the rest lacks a known reason. For this sample there are 35,000 to 50,000 clones; 73% appear just once. The ten largest clones represent approximately 3.3% of the sample. CDR1 SEHNR and CDR2 FQNEAQ were looked up in the germline V gene (reference sequence). Trimming removed 4 bases from V and 4 bases from J, leaving 8 bases between the germline ends. Inclusive of the bounding cysteine and phenylalanine, the CDR3 is 12 residues long. This entry keeps only the CDR3 DNA: 36 bases, framed from base 1. The study tested focal radiation therapy combined with CTLA-4 blockade (ipilimumab) in patients with chemo-refractory metastatic non-small-cell lung cancer.

The chain links TRBV7-9 with TRBJ2-7; a tentative D call is TRBD2 (5 bases match). The sample consisted of peripheral blood, taken from a patient treated with radiotherapy plus ipilimumab. This clonotype was obtained from a human donor with non-small cell lung cancer who had a complete response to radiotherapy plus ipilimumab. The nucleotide sequence is TGTGCCAGCAGCTCACTAGAATACGAGCAGTACTTC. This yields the protein CASSSLEYEQYF.